The T cell receptor (beta chain) under discussion was sequenced for a study of blood T cell repertoires in COVID-19. Study as a whole: Samples of COVID-19 (acute and convalescent) were obtained from the United States, Italy and Spain.

The assay was immunoSEQ multiplex PCR, and TCRdb's table has in-frame clones only and misses some. This repertoire shows roughly 380,000 clones, approximately 91% found once; its top ten account for roughly 1.4%. Followed longitudinally, the Seattle patients had been enrolled during active infection. Germline CDR1 SQVTM, CDR2 ANQGSEA. V was trimmed by 7 bases and J by 1 base, leaving 13 bases between them. The CDR3 loop spans 13 amino acids. The specimen was peripheral blood. V usage is TRBV29-1 and J usage is TRBJ1-1; tentative D call: TRBD1 (5 bases). The sequence was obtained from a woman aged 40 to 50 with COVID-19, enrolled during active disease. CDR3 DNA sequence: TGCAGCGGTCAAGACAGTAAGAACACTGAAGCTTTCTTT. Amino acids: CSGQDSKNTEAFF.